These 7 T cell receptor beta chains originate from one sample sequenced in a study of cytomegalovirus exposure and HLA in healthy donors. Measured with immunoSEQ multiplex PCR; TCRdb has only the in-frame clones, and not every one. The sample consists of 200,000 to 250,000 clones, more than 75% of them appearing once. Material for sequencing was PBMCs. These receptor sequences come from a young man in good health and CMV-seropositive.

The chain combines TRBV5-4 with TRBJ2-1; 7 positions match TRBD1. After removal of 0 bases from V and 8 bases from J, the junction contained 11 bases not matched to a gene. Germline V gives CDR1 SGHNT, CDR2 YYREEE (reference sequence). This CDR3 is built from 16 residues. CDR3 DNA sequence: TGTGCCAGCAGCTTGGCCTGGTCAGGGGGTGAGGATGAGCAGTTCTTC. Encoded protein: CASSLAWSGGEDEQFF.

The genes are TRBV9 and TRBJ2-7, with 7 bases fitting TRBD1. This CDR3 has 16 residues. Germline CDR1 and CDR2: SGDLS and YYNGEE. With V trimmed by 3 bases and J by 0 bases, 9 bases remained unmatched. The CDR3 spells CASSGGGQTYSYEQYF. As DNA, the CDR3 is TGTGCCAGCAGCGGAGGGGGACAGACCTACTCCTACGAGCAGTACTTC.

The chain links TRBV7-2 to TRBJ2-5, with 7 bases aligning to TRBD1. The CDR3 is 13 amino acids. V gave up 6 bases and J gave up 3 bases; unmatched junction bases: 4. Germline assignment: CDR1 SGHTA and CDR2 FQGNSA. This CDR3 is CASRRGTEETQYF. CDR3 in DNA: TGTGCCAGCAGACGAGGGACAGAAGAGACCCAGTACTTC.

The chain couples TRBV27 to TRBJ2-7, with D perhaps matching TRBD1 (6 bases). The CDR3 spans 16 residues. V shed 3 bases and J shed 0 bases, with 15 bases lying between them. The germline V gene has CDR1 MNHEY and CDR2 SMNVEV (reference sequence). The CDR3 bases are TGTGCCAGCAGTTTCTCAGGACAGATTCACTCCTACGAGCAGTACTTC. This gives the protein CASSFSGQIHSYEQYF.

The genes are TRBV6-1 and TRBJ2-7, with a possible D match to TRBD2 (5 bases). The CDR3 extends over 13 amino acids. V lost 2 bases and J 2 bases, leaving 7 bases between the germline ends. Germline V lookup: CDR1 MNHNS, CDR2 SASEGT. The CDR3 reads CASSESGTYEQYF. CDR3 in DNA: TGTGCCAGCAGTGAATCGGGGACCTACGAGCAGTACTTC.

This sequence joins TRBV30 and TRBJ2-3; no definite D call. Germline CDR1 GTSNPN, CDR2 SVGIG (reference sequence). CDR3 size: 13 residues. Trimming took 2 bases from V and 0 from J, leaving 6 bases between them. The CDR3 protein is CAWSKQSTDTQYF. The CDR3 DNA follows: TGTGCCTGGAGTAAACAGAGCACAGATACGCAGTATTTT.

The genes are TRBV19 and TRBJ1-2; D gene unclear. Germline V gene lookup returns CDR1 LNHDA and CDR2 SQIVND (reference sequence). Trimming pared 7 bases from V and 1 base from J, leaving 7 bases between. CDR3 length equals 12 residues. CDR3 residues: CASKGNNYGYTF. The CDR3 nucleotides are TGTGCCAGTAAAGGCAATAACTATGGCTACACCTTC.